The rows below give T cell receptor beta chains drawn from one sample of a study of blood T cell repertoires in COVID-19. TCRdb's copy holds only in-frame clones and misses some; the assay was immunoSEQ multiplex PCR. The sample consists of about 160,000 clones, around four fifths of them appearing once. Sequencing was performed on PBMCs or T cells enriched from blood (not recorded which). These receptors came from a woman in her forties or fifties in a cohort exposed to, infected with or recovered from COVID-19 (not recorded which). Both conserved end residues are part of each CDR3. Each record gives: V gene, J gene, clone size, D gene, CDR3 DNA, CDR3 protein. A D gene is named only where the DNA matches it firmly. Clone size is shown for a subset of rows, as once, few, many or a class of expanded clone.

>TRBV24-1|TRBJ1-5|NA|TRBD1
TGTGCCACCGGGGCAAGGACAGGCGATGGCAATCAGCCCCAGCATTTT
CATGARTGDGNQPQHF
>TRBV14|TRBJ1-1|NA|NA
TGTGCCAGCAGCCCCGCCTTGGGGGGGGCCACTGAAGCTTTCTTT
CASSPALGGATEAFF
>TRBV29-1|TRBJ2-7|NA|NA
TGCAGCGTTGAAGGCGGGACGGGGTCCTACGAGCAGTACTTC
CSVEGGTGSYEQYF
>TRBV28|TRBJ2-7|once|NA
TGTGCCAGCATTAGCGCCACAACCTACGAGCAGTACTTC
CASISATTYEQYF
>TRBV27|TRBJ1-6|NA|NA
TGTGCCAGCAGGCAAGACAGAATAGGCTCACCCCTCCACTTT
CASRQDRIGSPLHF
>TRBV7-6|TRBJ1-4|NA|TRBD1
TGTGCCAGCAGCTCGGAACCCCGGGACAGGGGACTAACTAATGAAAAACTGTTTTTT
CASSSEPRDRGLTNEKLFF
>TRBV5-1|TRBJ1-3|NA|TRBD1
TGCGCCAGCAGCTTGGTCCAAAACAGGGGGCCGGGAAACACCATATATTTT
CASSLVQNRGPGNTIYF
>TRBV7-2|TRBJ1-2|NA|NA
TGTGCCAGCAGCTCTGACAGGTTGTATGGCTACACCTTC
CASSSDRLYGYTF
>TRBV3-1/TRBV3-2|TRBJ1-5|few|TRBD1
TGTGCCAGCAGCCAAGATCACACAGGGGGTCAGCCCCAGCATTTT
CASSQDHTGGQPQHF
>TRBV28|TRBJ2-2|NA|TRBD1
TGTGCCAGCAGTTCAGGGGGCCGAGGGACCGGGGAGCTGTTTTTT
CASSSGGRGTGELFF
>TRBV6-1|TRBJ1-5|few|TRBD1
TGTGCCAGCAGTGGGCGGGGACAGGGGGGATCTCAGCCCCAGCATTTT
CASSGRGQGGSQPQHF
>TRBV7-9|TRBJ2-1|NA|NA
TGTGCCAGCAGCTCGGGGTCCGGGAACTCCTACAATGAGCAGTTCTTC
CASSSGSGNSYNEQFF
>TRBV30|TRBJ1-4|NA|NA
TGTGCCTGGAGTGAACCTGGGCCGGGGAATGAAAAACTGTTTTTT
CAWSEPGPGNEKLFF
>TRBV27|TRBJ1-5|NA|NA
TGTGCCAGCAGTCCCACAAATCAGCCCCAGCATTTT
CASSPTNQPQHF
>TRBV28|TRBJ2-7|once|NA
TGTGCCAGCAGTTCGGACAGAAAGCAGTACTTC
CASSSDRKQYF
>TRBV28|TRBJ1-6|NA|TRBD1
TGTGCCAGCAGAGACAGGGGCCTTTTTTACTCCTCCTATAATTCACCCCTCCACTTT
CASRDRGLFYSSYNSPLHF
>TRBV12-3/TRBV12-4|TRBJ1-4|once|NA
TGTGCCAGCAGTTTCGGACTTAATGAAAAACTGTTTTTT
CASSFGLNEKLFF
>TRBV5-1|TRBJ1-1|NA|TRBD1
TGCGCCAGCAGTGGGACAGCAGACCCGAACACTGAAGCTTTCTTT
CASSGTADPNTEAFF
>TRBV5-1|TRBJ2-5|NA|NA
TGCGCCAGCACATCCGACAACGCGGGTATGGAGACCCAGTACTTC
CASTSDNAGMETQYF
>TRBV3-1/TRBV3-2|TRBJ2-5|NA|TRBD2
TGTGCCAGCAGCCAAGACTTGGCATCTAGCGGGGAGACCCAGTACTTC
CASSQDLASSGETQYF
>TRBV27|TRBJ1-4|NA|NA
TGTGCCAGCAGGCGTGGGCGGGACACTAATGAAAAACTGTTTTTT
CASRRGRDTNEKLFF
>TRBV18|TRBJ1-2|NA|TRBD1
TGTGCCAGCTCACCCTCGACAGGGCCAAACTATGGCTACACCTTC
CASSPSTGPNYGYTF
>TRBV13|TRBJ2-1|once|TRBD1
TGTGCCAGCAGTTTTACTCTAGGGGGCCGAGTTAACGAGCAGTTCTTC
CASSFTLGGRVNEQFF
>TRBV6-5|TRBJ2-7|once|NA
TGTGCCAGCAGACCAGGGATCTCCTACTACGAGCAGTACTTC
CASRPGISYYEQYF
>TRBV7-7|TRBJ2-5|NA|TRBD1
TGTGCTAGCAGCTTAGACAGGGAAGAGACTCAGTACTTC
CASSLDREETQYF
>TRBV28|TRBJ2-1|NA|TRBD1
TGTGCCAGCACTCGAAGACAGGGGGCGAGCAATGAGCAGTTCTTC
CASTRRQGASNEQFF
>TRBV11-2|TRBJ2-2|once|TRBD1
TGTGCCAGCAGCCCTACCGGACAGGGACGGGGCACCGGGGAGCTGTTTTTT
CASSPTGQGRGTGELFF
>TRBV6-8|TRBJ1-1|NA|NA
TGTGCCAGCACCGGGGGGGGTCGGGAATACACTGAAGCTTTCTTT
CASTGGGREYTEAFF
>TRBV28|TRBJ2-1|NA|NA
TGTGCCAGCTTGTCCGTGGGGCAGGGGTCCTACAATGAGCAGTTCTTC
CASLSVGQGSYNEQFF
>TRBV19|TRBJ1-5|NA|TRBD1
TGTGCCAGTCGCCTCTGGGGACAGGGAAGCACAGGGAGCAATCAGCCCCAGCATTTT
CASRLWGQGSTGSNQPQHF
>TRBV2|TRBJ2-7|few|NA
TGTGCCAGCAGTGCGGGGAGTCAGCAGTACTTC
CASSAGSQQYF
>TRBV18|TRBJ1-5|NA|NA
TGTGCCAGTTCGACAGACAATCAGCCCCAGCATTTT
CASSTDNQPQHF
>TRBV12-3/TRBV12-4|TRBJ1-4|NA|TRBD1
TGTGCCAGCAGTACGGACAGGTCCGGAAAACTGTTTTTT
CASSTDRSGKLFF
>TRBV11-2|TRBJ1-1|NA|NA
TGTGCCAGCAGCTTAGTTAGACAGCCTGGCCTCGAAGCTTTCTTT
CASSLVRQPGLEAFF
>TRBV3-1/TRBV3-2|TRBJ2-5|NA|TRBD2
TGTGCCAGCAGCCATGCGGGGGAGGCAGAGACCCAGTACTTC
CASSHAGEAETQYF